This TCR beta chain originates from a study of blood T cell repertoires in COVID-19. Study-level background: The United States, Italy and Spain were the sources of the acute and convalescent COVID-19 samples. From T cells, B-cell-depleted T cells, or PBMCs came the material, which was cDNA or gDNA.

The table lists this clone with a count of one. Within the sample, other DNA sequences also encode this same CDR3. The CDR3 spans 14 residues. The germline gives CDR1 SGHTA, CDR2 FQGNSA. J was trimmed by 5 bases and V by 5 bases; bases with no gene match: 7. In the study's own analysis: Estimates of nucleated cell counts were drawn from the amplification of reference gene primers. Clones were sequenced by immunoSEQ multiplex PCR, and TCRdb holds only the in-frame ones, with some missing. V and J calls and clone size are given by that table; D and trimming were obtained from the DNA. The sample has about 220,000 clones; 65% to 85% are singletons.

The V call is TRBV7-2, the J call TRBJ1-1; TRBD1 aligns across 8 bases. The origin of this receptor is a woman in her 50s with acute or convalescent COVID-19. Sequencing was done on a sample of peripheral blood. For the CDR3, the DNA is TGTGCCAGCAGCCCTCGGACAGGGCTAACTGAAGCTTTCTTT. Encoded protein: CASSPRTGLTEAFF.